The entry below gives a single T cell receptor (beta chain) sequence along with its context. Locally advanced or metastatic urothelial carcinoma affected the patients. This sample stems from a study of PD-L1 blockade in urothelial cancer. Overall study: Beginning in about 2014, patients received atezolizumab, given as 1,200 mg intravenously every 3 weeks. Analysis of the blood was performed 3 weeks (second dose) and 6 weeks after treatment start.

Here immunoSEQ multiplex PCR was the method, and the copy in TCRdb shows in-frame clones only, minus some. The sample records roughly 43,000 clones, approximately 77% being singletons. Germline lookup yields CDR1 MDHEN and CDR2 SYDVKM. The CDR3 spans 13 residues. The V gene lost 7 bases and the J gene lost 7 bases, with 17 bases spanning the gap. This receptor was identified in an older man with urothelial cancer. This specimen consisted of PBMCs, obtained around atezolizumab (anti-PD-L1) treatment. The rearrangement uses TRBV28 and TRBJ2-7; D is ambiguous. The CDR3 protein is CASISEAVREQYF. In DNA, the CDR3 is TGTGCCAGCATCTCTGAGGCGGTCCGGGAGCAGTACTTC. The whole variable domain, remainder taken from reference TRBV28 and TRBJ2-7, is DVKVTQSSRYLVKRTGEKVFLECVQDMDHENMFWYRQDPGLGLRLIYFSYDVKMKEKGDIPEGYSVSREKKERFSLILESASTNQTSMYLCASISEAVREQYFGPGTRLTVT.